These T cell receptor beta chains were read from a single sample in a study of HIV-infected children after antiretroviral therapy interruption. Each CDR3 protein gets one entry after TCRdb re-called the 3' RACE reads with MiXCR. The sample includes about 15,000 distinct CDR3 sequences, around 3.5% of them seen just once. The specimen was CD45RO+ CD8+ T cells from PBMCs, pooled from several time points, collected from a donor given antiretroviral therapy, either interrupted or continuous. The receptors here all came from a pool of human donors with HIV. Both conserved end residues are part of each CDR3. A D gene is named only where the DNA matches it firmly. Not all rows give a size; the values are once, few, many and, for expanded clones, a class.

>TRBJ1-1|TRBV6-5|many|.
TGTGCCAGCAGTTACTCGTGGGGATGGATGAACACTGAAGCTTTCTTT
CASSYSWGWMNTEAFF
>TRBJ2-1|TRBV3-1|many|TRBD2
TGTGCCAGCAGCCCAAAAACATCGGGACTAGTTGACGGTGAGCAGTTCTTC
CASSPKTSGLVDGEQFF
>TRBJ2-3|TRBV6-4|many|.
TGTGCCAGCAGCGATAGCACAGATACGCAGTATTTT
CASSDSTDTQYF
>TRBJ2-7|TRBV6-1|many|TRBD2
TGTGCCAGCAGGGAGGTAGCGGGGGCCGGTTGGTCCTACGAGCAGTACTTC
CASREVAGAGWSYEQYF
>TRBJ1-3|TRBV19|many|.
TGTGCCAGTAGTCTCTCATCCTCTGGAAACACCATATATTTT
CASSLSSSGNTIYF
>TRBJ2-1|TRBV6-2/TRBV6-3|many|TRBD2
TGTGCCAGCAGTCTCGAGGGCGGGGGGGCGTATGAGCAGTTCTTC
CASSLEGGGAYEQFF
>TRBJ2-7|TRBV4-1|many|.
TGCGCCAGCAGCCATGAGTCTGCTGAGGGGTTCCAAAGCGGGCAGTACTTC
CASSHESAEGFQSGQYF
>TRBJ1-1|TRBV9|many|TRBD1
TGTGCCAGCAGCCGACAGGGGAAGACTGAAGCTTTCTTT
CASSRQGKTEAFF
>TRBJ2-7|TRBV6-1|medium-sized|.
TGTGCCAGCAGCTCCCGGGACCGTTACTACGAGCAGTACTTC
CASSSRDRYYEQYF
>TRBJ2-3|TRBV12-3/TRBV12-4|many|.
TGTGCCAGCAGTCCTCAGAGTACGCAGTATTTT
CASSPQSTQYF
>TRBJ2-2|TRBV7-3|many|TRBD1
TGTGCCAGCAGCCACACAGGGGGCAACACCGGGGAGCTGTTTTTT
CASSHTGGNTGELFF
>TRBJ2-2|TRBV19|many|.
TGTGCCAGTAGGGGCTTGGAGGGGGACACCGGGGAGCTGTTTTTT
CASRGLEGDTGELFF
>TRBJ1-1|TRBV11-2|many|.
TGTGCCAGCAGCCCTTTGGATGGGGAGCCGAACACTGAAGCTTTCTTT
CASSPLDGEPNTEAFF
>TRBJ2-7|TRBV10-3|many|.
TGTGCCATCAGTGATTGGATTCTTTCGCAGGATTCCTACGAGCAGTACTTC
CAISDWILSQDSYEQYF
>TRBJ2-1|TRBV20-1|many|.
TGCAGTGCTAGGGGCGGACAGCTTGATTGGTTCTTC
CSARGGQLDWFF
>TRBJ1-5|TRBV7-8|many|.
TGTGCCAGCAGCTTAGCGGGTCAGCCCCAGCATTTT
CASSLAGQPQHF
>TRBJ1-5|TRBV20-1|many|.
TGCAGTGCCCGGGACACCCGCAATCAGCCCCAGCATTTT
CSARDTRNQPQHF
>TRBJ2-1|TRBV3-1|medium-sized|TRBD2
TGTGCCAGCAGCCCGACTAGCAGTGAGCAGTTCTTC
CASSPTSSEQFF
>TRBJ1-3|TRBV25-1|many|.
TGTGCCAGCAGTGAAACAGGAGGAAACACCATATATTTT
CASSETGGNTIYF
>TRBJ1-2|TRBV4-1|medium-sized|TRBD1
TGCGCCAGCAGCCCCCGACAGGGCCAGAATGGCTACACCTTC
CASSPRQGQNGYTF
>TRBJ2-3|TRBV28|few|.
TGTGCCAGCAACCTGCTAGATAGGGCAGATACGCAGTATTTT
CASNLLDRADTQYF
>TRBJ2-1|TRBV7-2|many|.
TGTGCCAGCAGCAGGGACACCCCCCATGAGCAGTTCTTC
CASSRDTPHEQFF
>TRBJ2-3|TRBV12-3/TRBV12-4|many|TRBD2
TGTGCCAGCAGTTTAGGAGCGGGGGAAACAGATACGCAGTATTTT
CASSLGAGETDTQYF
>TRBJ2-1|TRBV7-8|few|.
TGTGCCAGCAGCTTAGGACTAGAAGGTTATGAGCAGTTCTTC
CASSLGLEGYEQFF
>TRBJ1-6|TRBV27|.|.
TGTGCCAGCAGAAACCCCAATTCACCCCTCCACTTT
CASRNPNSPLHF
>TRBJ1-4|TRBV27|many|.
TGTGCCAGCAGTTTAGTGGGTGATGAAAAACTGTTTTTT
CASSLVGDEKLFF
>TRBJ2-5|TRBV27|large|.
TGTGCCAGCAGTACCCTCGGGGAGACCCAGTACTTC
CASSTLGETQYF
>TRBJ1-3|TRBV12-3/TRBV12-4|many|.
TGTGCCAGCAGTTCGGGGAACACCATATATTTT
CASSSGNTIYF
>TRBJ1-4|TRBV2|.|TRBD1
TGTGCCAGCAGTAGGGGACAGGGGGCGATCACGACTAATGAAAAACTGTTTTTT
CASSRGQGAITTNEKLFF
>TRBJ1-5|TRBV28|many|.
TGTGCCAGCAGTTTGGCTGGGGTTCGTCAGCCCCAGCATTTT
CASSLAGVRQPQHF
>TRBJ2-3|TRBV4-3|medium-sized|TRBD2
TGCGCCAGCAGCCCTATAGCGGGGGGGCAGGCAGATACGCAGTATTTT
CASSPIAGGQADTQYF
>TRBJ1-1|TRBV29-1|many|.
TGCAGCGTTGACCAGGACAGCGGGACTGAAGCTTTCTTT
CSVDQDSGTEAFF
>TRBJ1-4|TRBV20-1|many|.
TGCAGTGCTAGTGAACCTACTGAGGGTAATGAAAAACTGTTTTTT
CSASEPTEGNEKLFF
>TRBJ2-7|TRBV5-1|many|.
TGCGCCAGCAGCCTGGACCTCTTCGGGGAGCAGTACTTC
CASSLDLFGEQYF
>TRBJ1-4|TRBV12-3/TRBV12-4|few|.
TGTGCCAGCAGTACGACCTTTTTTGGGTTGGATGAAAAACTGTTTTTT
CASSTTFFGLDEKLFF
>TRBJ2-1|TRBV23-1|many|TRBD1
TGCGCCAGCAGTCAATCGGGGGACAGTATCAATGAGCAGTTCTTC
CASSQSGDSINEQFF
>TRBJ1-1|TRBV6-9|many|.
TGTGCCGGAGAACAGGGCATCAGCGGCACTGAAGCTTTCTTT
CAGEQGISGTEAFF
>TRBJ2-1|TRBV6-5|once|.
TGTGGCAGTCCCGCGGGTCTTCCTTACAATGAGCAGTTCTTC
CGSPAGLPYNEQFF
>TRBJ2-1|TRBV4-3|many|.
TGCGCCAGCAGCCAAGATAGGGGTTACAATGAGCAGTTCTTC
CASSQDRGYNEQFF
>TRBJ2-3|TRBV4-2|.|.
TGTGCCAGCAGCCCCGGGACCACGACAGATACGCAGTATTTT
CASSPGTTTDTQYF